The rows below give T cell receptor beta chains drawn from one sample of a study of long-term antiretroviral therapy in people with HIV. Assay used: immunoSEQ multiplex PCR; TCRdb lists only in-frame clones, some missing. The top ten hold 10% to 12% of the sample, which has over 15,000 clones, roughly 79% seen once. This specimen consisted of unsorted PBMCs, obtained 2.3 years after starting antiretroviral therapy. These receptors were obtained from a woman in her forties with HIV. Both conserved end residues are part of each CDR3. The D gene is left open where the match is weak. Some rows have no size entry. The others give once, few or many, or a class for an expanded clone.

D,V,size,J,CDR3,DNA
-,TRBV6-5,-,TRBJ2-1,CASSYRQYNEQFF,TGTGCCAGCAGTTATAGGCAGTACAATGAGCAGTTCTTC
TRBD2,TRBV30,-,TRBJ2-5,CAWGALAGGKETQYF,TGTGCCTGGGGGGCTCTAGCGGGGGGAAAAGAGACCCAGTACTTC
-,TRBV11-2,-,TRBJ1-2,CASSLGLKGSNYGYTF,TGTGCCAGCAGCTTAGGTTTGAAGGGGTCTAACTATGGCTACACCTTC
TRBD1,TRBV2,-,TRBJ1-2,CASSSRTGRGYGYTF,TGTGCCAGCAGCTCAAGGACAGGGAGAGGCTATGGCTACACCTTC
TRBD1,TRBV7-8,-,TRBJ1-6,CASSLVAGQPSNSPLHF,TGTGCCAGCAGCTTAGTGGCGGGACAGCCTAGTAATTCACCCCTCCACTTT
TRBD1,TRBV11-2,-,TRBJ1-1,CASSLWGDSMNTEAFF,TGTGCCAGCAGCTTATGGGGGGACAGTATGAACACTGAAGCTTTCTTT
TRBD1,TRBV7-2,once,TRBJ1-1,CASSRRDRVNTEAFF,TGTGCCAGCAGCCGCCGAGACAGGGTGAACACTGAAGCTTTCTTT
-,TRBV4-1,-,TRBJ1-4,CASSQPVQSEKLFF,TGCGCCAGCAGCCAACCGGTACAGAGTGAAAAACTGTTTTTT
-,TRBV6-6,-,TRBJ2-7,CASSYDPDYEQYF,TGTGCCAGCAGTTACGACCCCGACTACGAGCAGTACTTC
TRBD1,TRBV4-1,-,TRBJ2-3,CASSGQGPSTDTQYF,TGCGCCAGCAGCGGACAGGGGCCCAGCACAGATACGCAGTATTTT
-,TRBV2,-,TRBJ1-2,CASPRDRLNYGYTF,TGTGCCAGCCCGAGGGACCGACTTAACTATGGCTACACCTTC
TRBD1,TRBV5-1,-,TRBJ2-1,CASSKTGNNEQFF,TGCGCCAGCAGTAAGACAGGGAACAATGAGCAGTTCTTC
TRBD1,TRBV7-8,once,TRBJ1-1,CASSLDRGGEAFF,TGTGCCAGCAGCTTAGACAGGGGGGGGGAAGCTTTCTTT
-,TRBV19,-,TRBJ2-7,CASSAVWGAQYEQYF,TGTGCCAGTAGTGCCGTCTGGGGTGCTCAGTACGAGCAGTACTTC
-,TRBV7-9,-,TRBJ2-1,CASSPGGWDYNEQFF,TGTGCCAGCAGCCCGGGCGGATGGGACTACAATGAGCAGTTCTTC
-,TRBV7-9,few,TRBJ2-3,CASSPRGPDTQYF,TGTGCCAGCAGCCCACGGGGCCCAGATACGCAGTATTTT
-,TRBV11-2,-,TRBJ2-2,CASSLDRVPTGELFF,TGTGCCAGCAGCTTAGACCGGGTTCCCACCGGGGAGCTGTTTTTT
-,TRBV2,-,TRBJ1-1,CASTYDSYKNTEAFF,TGTGCCAGCACCTACGACAGCTACAAGAACACTGAAGCTTTCTTT